Listed here is a single T cell receptor beta chain. As yet, its antigen is unknown. CDR1 is LNHNV, CDR2 YYDKDF, per germline (reference sequence). Trimming removed 1 base from V and 0 bases from J, with 10 bases in between. The CDR3 spans 16 residues. Sequencing was performed with immunoSEQ multiplex PCR; in TCRdb, only in-frame clones are kept and a portion is missing. This table holds tens of thousands of clones, 85% found once. This entry is derived from a study of cytomegalovirus exposure and HLA in healthy donors. General study results and limits: In vitro checks showed that a few CMV-associated chains really do target CMV antigens. While the bulk of TCR sequences proved rare, some public TCRs turned up in many donors.

The sample consisted of PBMCs. This sequence originates from a man younger than 35 in good health and CMV-seropositive. The gene calls are TRBV15 and TRBJ1-5; D gene uncertain. The CDR3 reads CATSRGHPLSNQPQHF. The CDR3 DNA reads as TGTGCCACCAGCAGAGGACACCCCCTTAGCAATCAGCCCCAGCATTTT.